These T cell receptor beta chains were read from a single sample in a study of T cell responses to AZD1222 COVID-19 vaccine. Here immunoSEQ multiplex PCR was the method, and the copy in TCRdb shows in-frame clones only, minus some. The sample holds more than 120,000 clones; roughly 90% are singletons and the top ten take 1.5% to 2%. The sample was peripheral blood, taken 28 days after the second AZD1222 dose. All receptors come from an adult who received the AZD1222 COVID-19 vaccine. CDR3s include the opening cysteine and the closing phenylalanine or tryptophan. Each record gives: J gene, clone size, V gene, D gene, CDR3 DNA, CDR3 protein. A D gene is named only where the DNA matches it firmly. Clone size is not always given. Where it is, it says once, few, many or a class for expanded clones.

TRBJ1-5,few,TRBV19,NA,TGTGCCAGTAGTAGCACTCGGAATCAGCCCCAGCATTTT,CASSSTRNQPQHF
TRBJ1-2,NA,TRBV3-1/TRBV3-2,NA,TGTGCCAGCAGCTCCGCAGGAGGGGTCCTCTATGGCTACACCTTC,CASSSAGGVLYGYTF
TRBJ2-2,few,TRBV30,NA,TGTGCCTGGTCTTCCACGGTAGGGGAGCTGTTTTTT,CAWSSTVGELFF
TRBJ2-5,NA,TRBV30,NA,TGTGCCTGGAGTGGAGAGGGTGTCTCAGAGACCCAGTACTTC,CAWSGEGVSETQYF
TRBJ2-3,NA,TRBV3-1/TRBV3-2,NA,TGTGCCAGCAGCCCGGAAGGACAGCCCACAGATACGCAGTATTTT,CASSPEGQPTDTQYF
TRBJ2-1,NA,TRBV7-2,TRBD2,TGTGCCAGCAGCTCCGGACTAGCGGGAGGCAATGAGCAGTTCTTC,CASSSGLAGGNEQFF
TRBJ2-4,NA,TRBV6-5,NA,TGTGCCAGCAGTTACTCCCGGGATCCTGGCATTCAGTACTTC,CASSYSRDPGIQYF
TRBJ1-2,once,TRBV4-2,NA,TGTGCCAGCAGCCAGGTCCTGGCCACAGGGAGCGATGGCTACACCTTC,CASSQVLATGSDGYTF
TRBJ1-6,NA,TRBV28,NA,TGTGCCAGCAGTTCCAGGAGATGGAATTCACCCCTCCACTTT,CASSSRRWNSPLHF
TRBJ1-5,NA,TRBV20-1,NA,TGCAGTGCTAGTGACACAAATCAGCCCCAGCATTTT,CSASDTNQPQHF
TRBJ1-2,NA,TRBV28,NA,TGTGCCAGCAGTCAACAGGGTAGTGATGGCTACACCTTC,CASSQQGSDGYTF
TRBJ1-3,NA,TRBV2,NA,TGTGCCAGCAGCGGGACGTCCTCTGGAAACACCATATATTTT,CASSGTSSGNTIYF
TRBJ2-6,few,TRBV30,NA,TGTGCCTGGAGTGACTCACAGGTCTCTGGGGCCAACGTCCTGACTTTC,CAWSDSQVSGANVLTF
TRBJ1-1,NA,TRBV5-1,NA,TGCGCCAGCAGCTTGGGGGCAGGACCGAACACTGAAGCTTTCTTT,CASSLGAGPNTEAFF
TRBJ2-3,NA,TRBV9,NA,TGTGCCAGCAGCGCCGCCGCAGGTACGCAGTATTTT,CASSAAAGTQYF
TRBJ2-3,NA,TRBV27,TRBD1,TGTGCCAGCAGTTGGGGACAGGGCACAGATACGCAGTATTTT,CASSWGQGTDTQYF
TRBJ2-1,once,TRBV29-1,TRBD2,TGCAGCGTTACTAGCGGGAGGAGCTCCTACAATGAGCAGTTCTTC,CSVTSGRSSYNEQFF
TRBJ2-3,NA,TRBV6-6,TRBD2,TGTGCCAGCAGTCTTAAGCCCGGGACTAGCGGCACAGATACGCAGTATTTT,CASSLKPGTSGTDTQYF
TRBJ1-1,once,TRBV27,TRBD1,TGTGCCAGCAGTTTCACAGGGGCGAACACTGAAGCTTTCTTT,CASSFTGANTEAFF
TRBJ1-5,NA,TRBV28,NA,TGTGCCAGCAGTTCACAGACCGGTAGCAATCAGCCCCAGCATTTT,CASSSQTGSNQPQHF
TRBJ2-2,NA,TRBV25-1,NA,TGTGCCAGCAAAAGACCGTACAGAAGGGCCGGGGAGCTGTTTTTT,CASKRPYRRAGELFF
TRBJ2-7,NA,TRBV29-1,TRBD1,TGCAGCGGTATCATACAGGGGACGTCCTACGAGCAGTACTTC,CSGIIQGTSYEQYF
TRBJ1-5,NA,TRBV3-1/TRBV3-2,NA,TGTGCCAGCAGCCAAGTCGTCGGGGGAGATCAGCCCCAGCATTTT,CASSQVVGGDQPQHF
TRBJ1-1,NA,TRBV12-3/TRBV12-4,NA,TGTGCCAGCAGTCTCGGGGGAAGGGCTGAAGCTTTCTTT,CASSLGGRAEAFF
TRBJ1-5,once,TRBV18,NA,TGTGCCAGCTCACAGGGCGGGGGCAATCAGCCCCAGCATTTT,CASSQGGGNQPQHF
TRBJ1-6,NA,TRBV7-2,NA,TGTGCCAGCAGCTTAGCCGGGACCTATAATTCACCCCTCCACTTT,CASSLAGTYNSPLHF
TRBJ1-3,NA,TRBV6-1,NA,TGTGCCAGCAGTGAACTGTCAGGCACTGGAAACACCATATATTTT,CASSELSGTGNTIYF
TRBJ1-2,once,TRBV6-5,TRBD1,TGTGCCAGCAGTTACTCTTCGTCGGGACAGGGTGGCTACACCTTC,CASSYSSSGQGGYTF
TRBJ1-4,NA,TRBV30,NA,TGTGCCTGGGCTTTGAGGGCAACTAATGAAAAACTGTTTTTT,CAWALRATNEKLFF
TRBJ1-3,NA,TRBV3-1/TRBV3-2,NA,TGTGCCAGCAGCCCACAGGGAGCAGGGAGAAACACCATATATTTT,CASSPQGAGRNTIYF
TRBJ1-1,NA,TRBV15,NA,TGTGCCACCAGCAGACCCTACAGGAACACTGAAGCTTTCTTT,CATSRPYRNTEAFF
TRBJ2-3,NA,TRBV7-2,TRBD2,TGTGCCAGCAGCGGGGGGGGACGCTCTAGCACAGATACGCAGTATTTT,CASSGGGRSSTDTQYF
TRBJ1-1,once,TRBV25-1,NA,TGTGCCAGCAGTGAATTTCACAGGGAGAACACTGAAGCTTTCTTT,CASSEFHRENTEAFF
TRBJ1-6,NA,TRBV30,TRBD1,TGTGCCTGGAGTGGACAGGGGGCGCGAAATTCACCCCTCCACTTT,CAWSGQGARNSPLHF
TRBJ1-2,NA,TRBV5-4,TRBD1,TGTGCCAGCAGTCCCGGGACAGGAATTTCTGGCTACACCTTC,CASSPGTGISGYTF
TRBJ2-1,NA,TRBV14,NA,TGTGCCAGCAGCCCCTTCGTCGCAGGCTCCTACAATGAGCAGTTCTTC,CASSPFVAGSYNEQFF
TRBJ2-7,NA,TRBV20-1,NA,TGCAGTGCTAGTTCCGGGAGAGCCTACGAGCAGTACTTC,CSASSGRAYEQYF
TRBJ1-1,NA,TRBV28,TRBD1,TGTGCCAGCGTAATGACAGGGACTGAAGCTTTCTTT,CASVMTGTEAFF
TRBJ2-1,NA,TRBV30,TRBD2,TGTGCCTGGAGTGATTCGGCGGGAGGACATGAGCAGTTCTTC,CAWSDSAGGHEQFF
TRBJ2-1,NA,TRBV9,TRBD2,TGTGCCAGCAGCGGACTAGCGGGGATCGTCTCCTACAATGAGCAGTTCTTC,CASSGLAGIVSYNEQFF
TRBJ2-7,NA,TRBV5-1,TRBD2,TGCGCCAGCAGCTTGGAGTCTAGCGGATCCTACGAGCAGTACTTC,CASSLESSGSYEQYF
TRBJ2-1,NA,TRBV5-4,NA,TGTGCCAGCAGCTTAGTAACGGGTCGGGGGAATGAGCAGTTCTTC,CASSLVTGRGNEQFF
TRBJ2-3,once,TRBV3-1/TRBV3-2,NA,TGTGCCAGCAGCCAAAGGGGGGAAGATACGCAGTATTTT,CASSQRGEDTQYF
TRBJ2-1,NA,TRBV7-2,TRBD2,TGTGCCAGCAGCTTAGCGAGCGGGAGGTGGAATGAGCAGTTCTTC,CASSLASGRWNEQFF